Shown below are 20 T cell receptor beta chains from a single sample sequenced in a study of OX40 agonist ivuxolimab in advanced cancers. The method was immunoSEQ multiplex PCR; TCRdb's version includes in-frame clones alone and lacks a portion of them. The profile covers tens of thousands of clones, with approximately 93% appearing a single time and 2% to 2.5% taken by the ten largest. The input for sequencing was CD4+ or CD8+ T cells sorted from blood, taken in a trial of the OX40 agonist ivuxolimab. The origin of the receptors is an adult with an advanced solid tumor such as melanoma, head and neck, liver or kidney cancer.

The chain links TRBV11-2 to TRBJ2-5, with 7 bases matching TRBD2. Germline values: CDR1 SGHAT, CDR2 FQNNGV. The CDR3 is made up of 17 amino acids. V lost 5 bases, J lost 5 bases, and 17 bases stayed unmatched. The CDR3 sequence: CASSRAFGGGGLETQYF. As DNA, the CDR3 is TGTGCCAGCAGCCGCGCATTTGGGGGGGGAGGGTTGGAGACCCAGTACTTC.

This chain links TRBV19 with TRBJ2-2; tentative D call: TRBD2 (5 bases). The V gene lost 3 bases and the J gene lost 4 bases, with 12 bases spanning the gap. Germline V gene data show CDR1 as LNHDA and CDR2 as SQIVND (reference sequence). The CDR3 is made up of 15 amino acids. CDR3 region: CASSIYVGSTGELFF. The CDR3 nucleotides read TGTGCCAGTAGTATTTATGTGGGGAGCACCGGGGAGCTGTTTTTT.

The chain is built from TRBV6-4 and TRBJ2-2, with 10 bases that match TRBD1. The length of the CDR3 is 14 residues. Losses at the gene ends were 5 bases for V and 5 bases for J; bases not matched to a gene: 2. Germline V gives CDR1 MRHNA, CDR2 SNTAGT. CDR3 protein: CASSPGQGTGELFF. The DNA of the CDR3 is TGTGCCAGCAGTCCGGGACAGGGGACCGGGGAGCTGTTTTTT.

The rearrangement uses TRBV5-1 and TRBJ1-2, with TRBD1 as a possible D gene (5 bases). The V gene's germline CDR1 is SGHRS and CDR2 YFSETQ. This CDR3 contains 17 residues. V was cut by 0 bases and J by 4 bases, with 19 bases left in between. As DNA, the CDR3 is TGCGCCAGCAGCTTGGTTCCCACCGACAGCGAAACCTATGGCTACACCTTC. This sequence encodes CASSLVPTDSETYGYTF.

The chain combines TRBV10-3 with TRBJ1-1, with no clear D. Between the trimmed V and J ends, which lost 0 bases and 7 bases, there was a span of 15 bases. The V gene's germline CDR1 is ENHRY and CDR2 SYGVKD. The CDR3 has 15 residues. Here the CDR3 reads CAISESIGVKYEAFF. For the CDR3, the DNA is TGTGCCATCAGTGAGTCGATCGGGGTGAAGTATGAAGCTTTCTTT.

The chain couples TRBV11-2 to TRBJ2-3; tentative D call: TRBD1 (6 bases). In germline, CDR1 is SGHAT, CDR2 FQNNGV. This CDR3 has 15 amino acids. Trimming left V 1 base short and J 9 bases short, with 17 bases between. The CDR3 loop is CASSLAYRAPGTQYF. As DNA, the CDR3 is TGTGCCAGCAGCTTAGCCTACAGGGCACCAGGCACGCAGTATTTT.

The rearrangement links TRBV2 to TRBJ2-7; 13 nucleotides agree with TRBD2. This CDR3 has 15 amino acids. Looked up from germline, CDR1 is SNHLY and CDR2 is FYNNEI. V was clipped by 1 base and J by 3 bases; unmatched bases: 0. CDR3 sequence (DNA): TGTGCCAGCAGTGAAGGGACTAGCGGGGGCTACGAGCAGTACTTC. Protein product: CASSEGTSGGYEQYF. The variable domain in full, completed from reference TRBV2 and TRBJ2-7, reads EPEVTQTPSHQVTQMGQEVILRCVPISNHLYFYWYRQILGQKVEFLVSFYNNEISEKSEIFDDQFSVERPDGSNFTLKIRSTKLEDSAMYFCASSEGTSGGYEQYFGPGTRLTVT.

This chain links TRBV11-2 with TRBJ1-1, with D tentatively TRBD1 (6 bases). This CDR3 comprises 15 residues. CDR1 is SGHAT and CDR2 is FQNNGV in the germline V gene. V was shortened by 5 bases and J by 1 base, with 14 bases between the two germline ends. In DNA form, the CDR3 reads TGTGCCAGCAGCCTAGGGCAGGGGTGGAACACTGAAGCTTTCTTT. Translating gives CASSLGQGWNTEAFF. Full variable domain (rest looked up from reference TRBV11-2 and TRBJ1-1): EAGVAQSPRYKIIEKRQSVAFWCNPISGHATLYWYQQILGQGPKLLIQFQNNGVVDDSQLPKDRFSAERLKGVDSTLKIQPAKLEDSAVYLCASSLGQGWNTEAFFGQGTRLTVV.

This chain's CDR3 is CASSKTDSQNEKLFF. CDR3 coding DNA: TGTGCCAGCAGCAAGACCGACAGTCAGAATGAAAAACTGTTTTTT. The V and J genes are TRBV7-7 and TRBJ1-4; D possibly corresponds to TRBD1 (5 bases). The CDR3 is 15 amino acids. Germline CDR1 and CDR2: SSHAT and FNYEAQ (reference sequence). Deletions cut 5 bases from V and 5 bases from J, with 15 bases between.

V gene TRBV6-1 combines with J gene TRBJ1-1; D is undetermined. V was shortened by 4 bases and J by 10 bases, with 10 bases between the two germline ends. This CDR3 comprises 11 residues. CDR1 is MNHNS, CDR2 SASEGT, per germline. DNA of the CDR3: TGTGCCAGCAGTGGAAGGGCTGGAGCTTTCTTT. Protein: CASSGRAGAFF.

The chain has TRBV9 and TRBJ2-1; D unclear. This CDR3 spans 15 amino acids. Trimming removed 3 bases from V and 6 bases from J, with 16 bases in between. From germline, CDR1 is SGDLS and CDR2 YYNGEE. In DNA form, the CDR3 reads TGTGCCAGCAGCGCCCTCATCTACGGAGCCAATGAGCAGTTCTTC. Amino acids: CASSALIYGANEQFF.

CDR3 sequence: CASSRAYEQYF. For the CDR3, the DNA is TGTGCCAGCAGCCGGGCCTACGAGCAGTACTTC. The chain joins TRBV11-3 to TRBJ2-7; the D is unclear. Trimming removed 5 bases from V and 2 bases from J, with 4 bases in between. The CDR3 loop spans 11 amino acids. Per germline, CDR1 SGHNT and CDR2 YENEEA.

This chain connects TRBV6-4 to TRBJ2-1, with 9 nucleotides matching TRBD2. This CDR3 region has 15 residues. CDR1 is MRHNA and CDR2 is SNTAGT in the germline V gene. Trimming cost V 6 bases and J 0 bases; bases outside gene matches: 3. The CDR3 spells CASSVAGASYNEQFF. The CDR3 DNA sequence: TGTGCCAGCAGCGTAGCGGGGGCCTCCTACAATGAGCAGTTCTTC.

This clone was counted between two and nine times. This chain uses TRBV19 with TRBJ1-1; D is ambiguous. Germline CDR1 reads LNHDA; CDR2 reads SQIVND (reference sequence). This CDR3 region has 10 residues. Trimming pared 5 bases from V and 7 bases from J, leaving 5 bases between. The CDR3 loop is CASSWGEAFF. CDR3 nucleotide sequence: TGTGCCAGTAGTTGGGGTGAAGCTTTCTTT.

The chain carries TRBV30 and TRBJ2-7; TRBD2 agrees at 7 bases. V lost 5 bases to trimming and J lost 0 bases; unmatched junction nucleotides: 10. The germline gives CDR1 GTSNPN, CDR2 SVGIG (reference sequence). The CDR3 is 15 residues long. In DNA form, the CDR3 reads TGTGCCTGGGGACCGGGGGGTCCAAGCTCCTACGAGCAGTACTTC. Translation gives CAWGPGGPSSYEQYF.

The chain combines TRBV12-5 with TRBJ2-1; 8 bases match TRBD1. CDR3 length: 13 amino acids. From germline, CDR1 is LGHNT and CDR2 FRNRAP. With V trimmed by 5 bases and J by 8 bases, 5 bases remained unmatched. The CDR3 is CASGPRGRDEQFF. In nucleotides, the CDR3 is TGTGCTAGTGGTCCCAGGGGGCGGGATGAGCAGTTCTTC.

This clone was seen only a few times. The chain is built from TRBV28 and TRBJ2-1; 12 positions agree with TRBD2. J was trimmed by 4 bases and V by 4 bases; bases with no gene match: 14. This CDR3 spans 19 amino acids. CDR1 MDHEN and CDR2 SYDVKM come from the germline V gene. The CDR3 nucleotides are TGTGCCAGCAGTTCCTTACTAGCGGGAGGTCTGGGGGGGTACAATGAGCAGTTCTTC. Protein product: CASSSLLAGGLGGYNEQFF.

This chain uses TRBV28 with TRBJ2-7, with 7 bases fitting TRBD2. J gave up 4 bases and V 0 bases, and 6 bases lay outside the gene matches. The CDR3 is made up of 15 amino acids. Looked up from germline, CDR1 is MDHEN and CDR2 is SYDVKM. CDR3 region: CASSLWGGAVYEQYF. The CDR3 DNA sequence: TGTGCCAGCAGTTTATGGGGAGGGGCAGTTTACGAGCAGTACTTC.

A word on this clone: Other nucleotide sequences from this sample produce the same CDR3. The chain carries TRBV29-1 and TRBJ1-4, with no clear D. Germline V gene sequence: CDR1 SQVTM, CDR2 ANQGSEA. Trimming stripped 6 bases from V and 5 bases from J, with 13 bases between. The CDR3 length is 13 residues. The CDR3 DNA reads TGCAGCGTCAGAGGGCGCGGGAATGAAAAACTGTTTTTT. It is translated as CSVRGRGNEKLFF.

The chain links TRBV6-5 to TRBJ2-7; D not certain. The V and J ends lost 5 bases and 0 bases respectively, with 11 bases between them. The CDR3 sequence is 14 residues long. CDR1 and CDR2 (germline): MNHEY, SVGAGI. Here the CDR3 DNA reads TGTGCCAGCAGTGCCCTCGCCGGCTCCTACGAGCAGTACTTC. Encoded protein: CASSALAGSYEQYF.